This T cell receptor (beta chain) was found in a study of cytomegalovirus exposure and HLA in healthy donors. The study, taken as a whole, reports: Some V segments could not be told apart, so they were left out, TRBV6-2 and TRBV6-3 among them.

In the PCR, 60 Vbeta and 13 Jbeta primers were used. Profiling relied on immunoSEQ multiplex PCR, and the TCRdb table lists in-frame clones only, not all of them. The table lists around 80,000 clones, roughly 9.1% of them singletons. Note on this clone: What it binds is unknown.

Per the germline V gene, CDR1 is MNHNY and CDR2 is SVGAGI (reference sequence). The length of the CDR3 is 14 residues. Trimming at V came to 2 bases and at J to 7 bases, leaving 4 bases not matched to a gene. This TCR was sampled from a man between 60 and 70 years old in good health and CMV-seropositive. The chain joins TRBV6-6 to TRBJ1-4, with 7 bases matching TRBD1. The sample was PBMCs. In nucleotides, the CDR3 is TGTGCCAGCAGTTACGGGACAGCAGGTGAAAAACTGTTTTTT. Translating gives CASSYGTAGEKLFF.